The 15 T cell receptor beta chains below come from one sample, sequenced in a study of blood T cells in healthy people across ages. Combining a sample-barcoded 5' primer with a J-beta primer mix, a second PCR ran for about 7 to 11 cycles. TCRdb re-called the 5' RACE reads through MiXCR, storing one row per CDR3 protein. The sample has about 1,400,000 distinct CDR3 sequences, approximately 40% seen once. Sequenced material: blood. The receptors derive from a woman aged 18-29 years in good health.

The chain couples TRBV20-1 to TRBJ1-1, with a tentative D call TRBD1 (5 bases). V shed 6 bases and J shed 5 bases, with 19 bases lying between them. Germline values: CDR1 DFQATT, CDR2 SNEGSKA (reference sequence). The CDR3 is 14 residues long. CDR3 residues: CSATGAGGGTEAFF. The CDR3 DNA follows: TGCAGTGCAACTGGGGCGGGAGGAGGGACTGAAGCTTTCTTT.

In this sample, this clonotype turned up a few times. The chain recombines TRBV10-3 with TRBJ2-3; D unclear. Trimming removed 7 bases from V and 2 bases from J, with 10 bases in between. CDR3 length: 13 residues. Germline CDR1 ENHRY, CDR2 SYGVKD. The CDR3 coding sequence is TGTGCCATCAATCCCGACCCCACAGATACGCAGTATTTT. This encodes CAINPDPTDTQYF.

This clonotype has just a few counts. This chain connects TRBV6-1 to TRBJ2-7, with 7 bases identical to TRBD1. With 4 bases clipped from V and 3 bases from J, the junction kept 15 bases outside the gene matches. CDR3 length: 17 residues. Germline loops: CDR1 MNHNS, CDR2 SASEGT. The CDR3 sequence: CASSGHSAGTAFYEQYF. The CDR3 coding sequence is TGTGCCAGCAGTGGTCACTCCGCAGGGACAGCTTTCTACGAGCAGTACTTC.

The CDR3 reads CAIRSTGASYEQYF. CDR3 bases: TGTGCCATCAGAAGCACAGGGGCCTCCTACGAGCAGTACTTC. V is TRBV10-3 and J is TRBJ2-7, with TRBD1 matching over 7 bases. V dropped 6 bases and J dropped 0; count of bases not matched to a gene: 5. From germline, CDR1 is ENHRY and CDR2 SYGVKD. The CDR3 covers 14 residues.

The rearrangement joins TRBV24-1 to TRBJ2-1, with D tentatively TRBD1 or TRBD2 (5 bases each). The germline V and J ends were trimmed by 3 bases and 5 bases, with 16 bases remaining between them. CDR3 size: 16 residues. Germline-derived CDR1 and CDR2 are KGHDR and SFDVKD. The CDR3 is CATSDPRGSYHNEQFF. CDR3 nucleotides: TGTGCCACCAGTGATCCGAGGGGTTCGTACCACAATGAGCAGTTCTTC.

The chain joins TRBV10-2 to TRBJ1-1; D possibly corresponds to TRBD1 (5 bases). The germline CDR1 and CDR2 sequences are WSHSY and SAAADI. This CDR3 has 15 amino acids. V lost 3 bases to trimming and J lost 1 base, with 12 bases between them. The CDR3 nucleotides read TGCGCCAGCAGTGACTGGGGGACGGAGAACACTGAAGCTTTCTTT. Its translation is CASSDWGTENTEAFF.

The CDR3: CASSPQERGGADTQYF. The CDR3 DNA is TGTGCCAGCAGCCCCCAGGAGAGGGGGGGTGCAGATACGCAGTATTTT. The genes are TRBV11-2 and TRBJ2-3; tentative D call: TRBD2 (7 bases). The CDR3 is made up of 16 amino acids. The V end lost 5 bases, the J end lost 4 bases, and 19 bases lay between the germline ends. Per the germline V gene, CDR1 is SGHAT and CDR2 is FQNNGV.

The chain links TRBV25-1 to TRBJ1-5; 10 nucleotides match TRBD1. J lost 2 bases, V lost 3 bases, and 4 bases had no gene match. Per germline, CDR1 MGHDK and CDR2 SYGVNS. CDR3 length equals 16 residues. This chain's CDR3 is CASSEAGQGGNQPQHF. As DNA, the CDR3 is TGTGCCAGCAGTGAGGCCGGACAGGGGGGCAATCAGCCCCAGCATTTT.

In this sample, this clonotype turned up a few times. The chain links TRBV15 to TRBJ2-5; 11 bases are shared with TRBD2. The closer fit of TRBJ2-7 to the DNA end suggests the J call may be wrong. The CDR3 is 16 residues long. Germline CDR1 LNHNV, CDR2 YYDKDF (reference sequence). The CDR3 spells CATSTTLAGGFGEQYF. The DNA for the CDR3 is TGTGCCACCAGCACGACTCTAGCGGGAGGTTTTGGCGAGCAGTACTTC.

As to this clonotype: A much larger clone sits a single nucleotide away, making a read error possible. The CDR3, as DNA: TGCAGCTCCCAGCGGGATCAAGGGACCCAGTACTTC. As protein: CSSQRDQGTQYF. This rearrangement joins TRBV29-1 to TRBJ2-5, with 7 bases fitting TRBD2. CDR1 is SQVTM and CDR2 is ANQGSEA in the germline V gene. The CDR3 loop spans 12 amino acids. Using reference TRBV29-1 and TRBJ2-5 for the parts outside the CDR3, the full variable domain is SAVISQKPSRDICQRGTSLTIQCQVDSQVTMMFWYRQQPGQSLTLIATANQGSEATYESGFVIDKFPISRPNLTFSTLTVSNMSPEDSSIYLCSSQRDQGTQYFGPGTRLLVL.

This CDR3 is CASIPGTVNTEAFF. CDR3 in DNA: TGTGCCAGCATTCCCGGGACAGTGAACACTGAAGCTTTCTTT. The chain carries TRBV6-6 and TRBJ1-1; 7 bases line up with TRBD1. The CDR3 sequence is 14 residues long. Germline V gene sequence: CDR1 MNHNY, CDR2 SVGAGI (reference sequence). V was clipped by 7 bases and J by 0 bases; unmatched bases: 5.

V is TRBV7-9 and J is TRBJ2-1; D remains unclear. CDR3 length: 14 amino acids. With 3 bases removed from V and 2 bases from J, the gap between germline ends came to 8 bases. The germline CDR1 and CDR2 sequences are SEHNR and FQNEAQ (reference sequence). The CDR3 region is CASSFLAAYNEQFF. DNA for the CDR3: TGTGCCAGCAGCTTCCTCGCGGCCTACAATGAGCAGTTCTTC.

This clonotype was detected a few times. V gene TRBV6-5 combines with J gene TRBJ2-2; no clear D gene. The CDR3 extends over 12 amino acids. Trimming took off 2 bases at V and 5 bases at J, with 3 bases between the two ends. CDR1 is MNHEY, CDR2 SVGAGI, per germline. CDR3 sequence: CASSYDTGELFF. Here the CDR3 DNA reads TGTGCCAGCAGTTACGATACCGGGGAGCTGTTTTTT.

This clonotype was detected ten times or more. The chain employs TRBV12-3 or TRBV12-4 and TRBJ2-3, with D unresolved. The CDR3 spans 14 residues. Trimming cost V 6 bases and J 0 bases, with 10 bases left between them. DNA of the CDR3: TGTGCCAGCAGAAGCGACCCTAGCACAGATACGCAGTATTTT. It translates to CASRSDPSTDTQYF.

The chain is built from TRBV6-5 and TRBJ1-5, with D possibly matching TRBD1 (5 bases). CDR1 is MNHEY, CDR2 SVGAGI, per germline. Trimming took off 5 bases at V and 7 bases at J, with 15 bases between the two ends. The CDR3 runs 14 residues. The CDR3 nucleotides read TGTGCCAGCAGTCAAGTAATCGGGGGACAGCCCCAGCATTTT. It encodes CASSQVIGGQPQHF.